This TCR beta chain was captured by sequencing in a study of post-analysis software for immune sequencing data. Study details: Disease trajectories encompassed relapsing-remitting, secondary progressive and progressive-relapsing multiple sclerosis. Study-wide results and limits: Samples sharing a preparation batch grouped tightly together when assessed by F measure. Controls showed significantly higher normalized Chao1 diversity than did multiple sclerosis patients. A handful of TRBV segments were significantly more frequent in patients than in controls. TRBV5-6, TRBV5-1 and TRBV20-1 were among these segments.

The J segment lost 8 bases and the V segment lost 2 bases, leaving 4 bases of the junction unmatched. The germline gives CDR1 SGHRS, CDR2 YFSETQ. The CDR3 is 15 amino acids. This clonotype was counted a few times. No antigen is known for it. The TCR beta cDNA libraries carried unique molecular identifiers. Yield was about 500,000 cDNA molecules from approximately 0.95 to 9.8 million T cells. Via MiXCR, TCRdb re-called the PCR reads, giving one row per CDR3 protein. The sample records approximately 400,000 distinct CDR3 sequences, less than 40% being singletons. The chain uses TRBV5-1 and TRBJ1-6; TRBD1 matches 10 bases. The receptor comes from a girl under 18 with multiple sclerosis. Material for sequencing was blood. The CDR3 nucleotides read TGCGCCAGCAGCTTAGCCGGGACAGGGGATTCACCCCTCCACTTT. Amino acid sequence: CASSLAGTGDSPLHF.